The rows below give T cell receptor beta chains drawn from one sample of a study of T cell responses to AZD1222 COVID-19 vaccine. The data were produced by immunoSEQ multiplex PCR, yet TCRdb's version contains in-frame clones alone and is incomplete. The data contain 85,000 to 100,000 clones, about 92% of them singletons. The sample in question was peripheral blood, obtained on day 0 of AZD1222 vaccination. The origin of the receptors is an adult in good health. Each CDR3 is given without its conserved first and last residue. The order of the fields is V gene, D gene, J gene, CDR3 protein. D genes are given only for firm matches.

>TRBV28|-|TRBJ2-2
ASRSDTGELF
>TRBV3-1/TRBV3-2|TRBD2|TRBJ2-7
ASSQVAGVREQY
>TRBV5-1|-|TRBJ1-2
ASSFRDYGYT
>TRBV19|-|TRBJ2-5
ASSATSTVAQY
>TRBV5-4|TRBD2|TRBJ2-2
AFSWGGANTGELF
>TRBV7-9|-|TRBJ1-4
AGSLVILTNEKLF
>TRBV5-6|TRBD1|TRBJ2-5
ASSLGGTGVDQETQY
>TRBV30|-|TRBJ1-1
AWSSFTEAF
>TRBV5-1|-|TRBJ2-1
ASSLEIGGHNEQF
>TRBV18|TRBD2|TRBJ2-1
ASSPAGDNEQF
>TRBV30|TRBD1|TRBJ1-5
AWSADRGEYNQPQH
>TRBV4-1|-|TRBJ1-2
ASSQDQGTYGYT
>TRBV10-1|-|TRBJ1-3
ASRNDRRSGNTIY
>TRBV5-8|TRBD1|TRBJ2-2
ASSSDRATGELF
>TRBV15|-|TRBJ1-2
ATSRDQLGGYT
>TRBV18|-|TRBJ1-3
ASSPPRRSGDTIY
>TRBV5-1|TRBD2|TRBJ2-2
ASSFLGLAGGPNTGELF
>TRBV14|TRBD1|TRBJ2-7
ASSQGSWDSSYEQY
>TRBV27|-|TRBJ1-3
ASSYSAGNTIY
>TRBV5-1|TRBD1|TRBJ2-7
ASSLDGQGIYEQY
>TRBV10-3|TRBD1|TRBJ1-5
AISKGQYQPQH
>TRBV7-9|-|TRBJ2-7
ASSSPGPNEQY
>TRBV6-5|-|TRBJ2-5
ASSTGPSETQY
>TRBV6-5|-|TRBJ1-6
ASSSGRRVGSPLH
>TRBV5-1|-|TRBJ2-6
ASSLGRGGANVLT
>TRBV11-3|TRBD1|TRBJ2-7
ASSLGGTDYEQY
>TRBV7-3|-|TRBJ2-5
ASSLQAGQETQY
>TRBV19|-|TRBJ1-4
ASSTSTVVLEKLF
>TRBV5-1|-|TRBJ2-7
ASSLQGGMEQY
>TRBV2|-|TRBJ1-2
ASGWGRDYGYT
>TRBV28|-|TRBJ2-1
ASSLVSGPQDEQF
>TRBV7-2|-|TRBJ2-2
ASFHVSDTGELF
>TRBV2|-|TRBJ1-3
ASRSPGGGNTIY
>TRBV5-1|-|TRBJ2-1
ASSLRLGHNEQF
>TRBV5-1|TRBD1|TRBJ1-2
ASSIDRAVYGYT
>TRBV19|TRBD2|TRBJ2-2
ASSIGGLAGSNTGELF
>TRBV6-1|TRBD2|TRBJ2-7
ASSEARGTSGEKKY
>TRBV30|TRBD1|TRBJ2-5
AWRSGTGGKETQY
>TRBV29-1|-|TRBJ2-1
SVDPHRDNEQF
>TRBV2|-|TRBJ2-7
ASSETEQY
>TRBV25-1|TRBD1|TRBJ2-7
ASSAPGQGPLEQY
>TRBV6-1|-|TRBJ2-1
ASTHLHSGIEQF
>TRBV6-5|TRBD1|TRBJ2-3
ASSRTGARTDTQY